A selection of T cell receptor beta chains follows, all from one sample in a study of cytomegalovirus exposure and HLA in healthy donors. The assay was immunoSEQ multiplex PCR, and TCRdb's table has in-frame clones only and misses some. The table shows 140,000 to 150,000 clones, with roughly 78% occurring only once. Sequenced material: PBMCs. The source of these receptors is a female donor in good health and CMV-seronegative. Both conserved end residues are trimmed from each CDR3.

CDR3aa	v_gene	j_gene
ASSSLLLTEAF	TRBV5-1	TRBJ1-1
SAKGQMNTEAF	TRBV29-1	TRBJ1-1
ASSDRAGPFQPQH	TRBV2	TRBJ1-5
ASSLGGGFNQPQH	TRBV7-6	TRBJ1-5
ASSRQGQNTGELF	TRBV28	TRBJ2-2
ASSLGDSNYGYT	TRBV7-8	TRBJ1-2
AWSHPSGRWTDTQY	TRBV30	TRBJ2-3
ASSLVGQSYEKLF	TRBV7-9	TRBJ1-4
ASSSQGAGSYNEQF	TRBV11-3	TRBJ2-1
ASSLNEKLF	TRBV19	TRBJ1-4
ASSSARTTFNQPQH	TRBV28	TRBJ1-5
ASRQGAIETQY	TRBV6-6	TRBJ2-5
ASSGGLAGPF	TRBV7-9	TRBJ2-1
ASSPRQGADEAF	TRBV18	TRBJ1-1
ATSRAVPGQGTSTFSYEQY	TRBV15	TRBJ2-7
SVVLHSYNEQF	TRBV29-1	TRBJ2-1
ASSSPRGLLGSYT	TRBV11-2	TRBJ1-2
ASSLVVGGRAYEQY	TRBV5-1	TRBJ2-7
ASSASPPGVGANVLT	TRBV25-1	TRBJ2-6
ASSTLSLLH	TRBV28	TRBJ1-6
ASSRQGWHEQY	TRBV6-6	-
ASSLGGGLNPY	TRBV28	TRBJ2-7